This TCR beta chain was sequenced for a study of naive and memory T cell subsets. This clonotype was seen a handful of times. Its antigen is not known. This CDR3 is 16 amino acids long. V lost 0 bases and J lost 5, with 15 bases in between. Germline CDR1 reads LGHDT; CDR2 reads YNNKEL (reference sequence). Whole-study results and caveats: Naive and memory repertoire findings lacked a ground truth for validation.

Both TRBC1 and TRBC2 were covered by a beta constant-region primer of two equimolar oligonucleotides. Nested alpha and beta constant-region primers with the SP2 primer drove four PCR rounds on ligated cDNA. TCRdb re-analysed the UMI-ligation and nested PCR reads in MiXCR, keeping a single row per CDR3 protein. The sample records approximately 29,000 distinct CDR3 sequences, around 20% being singletons. This TCR was recovered from a human donor in good health. Material: effector memory CD4+ T cells from blood. Subset indicated: effector memory, CD45RA- CD27-. This chain joins TRBV3-1 and TRBJ2-3, with D uncertain. Here the CDR3 reads CASSQDRAFARDTQYF. Here the CDR3 DNA reads TGTGCCAGCAGCCAAGATCGGGCATTCGCGCGAGATACGCAGTATTTT.